Below are 11 T cell receptor beta chains sequenced from a single sample in a study of blood T cell repertoires in COVID-19. The data were produced by immunoSEQ multiplex PCR, yet TCRdb's version contains in-frame clones alone and is incomplete. Of 200,000 to 250,000 clones listed, roughly 84% were seen once; the top ten hold 6.8%. The sample consisted of PBMCs or T cells enriched from blood (not recorded which). The receptors were gathered from a woman aged 40-49 years who had recovered from COVID-19.

The V and J genes are TRBV30 and TRBJ1-2; 7 bases map to TRBD1. This CDR3 contains 12 residues. Germline V lookup: CDR1 GTSNPN, CDR2 SVGIG (reference sequence). J lost 8 bases, V lost 3 bases, and 6 bases had no gene match. The CDR3 sequence is CAWRPRGWGYTF. The CDR3 DNA is TGTGCCTGGAGACCCAGGGGGTGGGGCTACACCTTC.

A single count supports this clone. In nucleotides, the CDR3 is TGTGCCAGCAGCTCGTCAGGGTATAATTCACCCCTCCACTTT. It encodes CASSSSGYNSPLHF. The chain carries TRBV7-8 and TRBJ1-6, with D possibly matching TRBD1 (5 bases). The CDR3 covers 14 residues. Germline CDR1 and CDR2: SGHVS and FQNEAQ. The V end was cut by 4 bases, the J end by 4 bases, with 8 bases between.

This clone was detected only a few times. The chain carries TRBV5-1 and TRBJ2-7; 11 bases are shared with TRBD1. The CDR3 is made up of 13 amino acids. CDR1 and CDR2 (germline): SGHRS, YFSETQ. With V trimmed by 6 bases and J by 6 bases, 5 bases remained unmatched. Here the CDR3 DNA reads TGCGCCAGCATGGGGACAGGGGGGTCCGAGCAGTACTTC. Protein: CASMGTGGSEQYF.

The chain is built from TRBV14 and TRBJ1-1, with a weak D call TRBD1 (5 bases). V was cut by 0 bases and J by 4 bases, with 15 bases left in between. Germline values: CDR1 SGHDN, CDR2 FVKESK. The CDR3 has 16 residues. The CDR3 sequence: CASSQEPREEGTEAFF. The CDR3 DNA reads as TGTGCCAGCAGCCAAGAGCCCAGGGAGGAGGGCACTGAAGCTTTCTTT.

This clone appeared once. The V and J genes are TRBV28 and TRBJ2-5; no reliable D call. Deletions cut 4 bases from V and 0 bases from J, with 12 bases between. The CDR3 sequence is 15 residues long. The germline CDR1 and CDR2 sequences are MDHEN and SYDVKM. In DNA form, the CDR3 reads TGTGCCAGCAGTTCTTCCAGTGAAAACCAAGAGACCCAGTACTTC. This codes for CASSSSSENQETQYF.

The J gene is TRBJ1-2, the V gene TRBV9; no firm D call. The CDR3 length is 11 residues. The V and J ends lost 5 bases and 8 bases respectively, with 10 bases between them. Germline CDR1 and CDR2: SGDLS and YYNGEE. The CDR3 region is CASSSYRGYTF. The CDR3 DNA reads TGTGCCAGCAGTTCTTATCGGGGCTACACCTTC.

The gene calls are TRBV6-5 and TRBJ1-1, with D perhaps TRBD1 (5 bases). The CDR3 has 14 residues. V was trimmed by 10 bases and J by 2 bases, leaving 17 bases between them. From germline, CDR1 is MNHEY and CDR2 SVGAGI. CDR3 amino acids: CATFKTVENTEAFF. CDR3 DNA: TGTGCCACCTTCAAGACAGTTGAAAACACTGAAGCTTTCTTT.

This sequence joins TRBV5-4 and TRBJ2-7; no reliable D call. Germline lookup yields CDR1 SGHNT and CDR2 YYREEE (reference sequence). The CDR3 runs to 14 residues. V shed 0 bases and J shed 2 bases, with 9 bases lying between them. CDR3 in amino acids: CASSLDGRTYEQYF. The CDR3 region has the DNA TGTGCCAGCAGCTTGGATGGCAGGACCTACGAGCAGTACTTC.

V usage is TRBV5-1 and J usage is TRBJ2-3; no clear D gene. V was pared by 2 bases and J by 5 bases, with 6 bases between. Germline CDR1 SGHRS, CDR2 YFSETQ. The CDR3 sequence is 12 residues long. In nucleotides, the CDR3 is TGCGCCAGCAGCTTCGATAGAGATACGCAGTATTTT. Protein: CASSFDRDTQYF.

The genes are TRBV27 and TRBJ1-5; 7 positions agree with TRBD1. J gave up 5 bases and V 3 bases, and 7 bases lay outside the gene matches. The CDR3 sequence is 15 residues long. The germline CDR1 and CDR2 sequences are MNHEY and SMNVEV (reference sequence). Here the CDR3 reads CASSFYDRVDQPQHF. As DNA, the CDR3 is TGTGCCAGCAGTTTTTATGACAGGGTAGATCAGCCCCAGCATTTT.

This chain links TRBV5-1 with TRBJ1-1; unclear D gene. The V gene lost 7 bases and the J gene lost 1 base, with 14 bases spanning the gap. The CDR3 is 14 residues long. Germline V lookup: CDR1 SGHRS, CDR2 YFSETQ. In DNA, the CDR3 is TGCGCCAGCGGAACCGGGGAGGCGAACACTGAAGCTTTCTTT. Its protein product is CASGTGEANTEAFF.